The 20 T cell receptor beta chains given below trace back to one sample, sequenced in a study of neoadjuvant anti-PD-1 for oral cavity cancer. Sample time point: after neoadjuvant nivolumab, at surgical resection. Sequencing used immunoSEQ multiplex PCR; TCRdb keeps in-frame clones, though not all of them. The table records tens of thousands of clones, 26% of them present only once. Source: tumor tissue, taken after nivolumab (anti-PD-1) treatment. The receptors come from a person aged 35-80 years with oral cavity squamous cell carcinoma.

The chain combines TRBV25-1 with TRBJ2-2; D is unclear. From germline, CDR1 is MGHDK and CDR2 SYGVNS. This CDR3 has 13 residues. The V gene lost 6 bases and the J gene lost 1 base, with 6 bases spanning the gap. The CDR3 bases are TGTGCCAGCAGAGGCGGGAACACCGGGGAGCTGTTTTTT. It translates to CASRGGNTGELFF.

The chain is built from TRBV7-8 and TRBJ2-7; TRBD1 matches 7 bases. Germline CDR1 is SGHVS and CDR2 is FQNEAQ. V shed 2 bases, J shed 3 bases, and the junction held 7 bases outside the gene matches. This CDR3 has 15 residues. CDR3 DNA sequence: TGTGCCAGCAGCTTAACGGTGGGGGACAGCTACGAGCAGTACTTC. As protein: CASSLTVGDSYEQYF.

The chain couples TRBV9 to TRBJ1-1, with TRBD1 matching over 8 bases. The germline CDR1 and CDR2 sequences are SGDLS and YYNGEE. The CDR3 length is 15 residues. With V trimmed by 4 bases and J by 1 base, 6 bases remained unmatched. The CDR3 bases are TGTGCCAGCAGCCCCCGGGACAGGAGGAACACTGAAGCTTTCTTT. Its translation is CASSPRDRRNTEAFF.

The genes are TRBV15 and TRBJ2-7; D is tentatively TRBD1 or TRBD2 (5 bases each). This CDR3 has 13 residues. Germline V gene sequence: CDR1 LNHNV, CDR2 YYDKDF (reference sequence). V gave up 5 bases and J gave up 3 bases, with 11 bases separating them. The CDR3 here is CATSGGANYEQYF. Written as DNA, the CDR3 is TGTGCCACCAGCGGGGGAGCAAACTACGAGCAGTACTTC.

A few counts support this clone. V is TRBV11-2 and J is TRBJ2-2; the D gene is possibly TRBD1 (6 bases). CDR1 and CDR2 (germline): SGHAT, FQNNGV. Trimming stripped 4 bases from V and 4 bases from J, with 16 bases between. The CDR3 spans 16 residues. CDR3 DNA: TGTGCCAGCAGCTCCATCAGGGGCCGGGGCACCGGGGAGCTGTTTTTT. Protein sequence: CASSSIRGRGTGELFF. Drawing the rest from reference TRBV11-2 and TRBJ2-2, the complete variable domain is EAGVAQSPRYKIIEKRQSVAFWCNPISGHATLYWYQQILGQGPKLLIQFQNNGVVDDSQLPKDRFSAERLKGVDSTLKIQPAKLEDSAVYLCASSSIRGRGTGELFFGEGSRLTVL.

The CDR3 spells CARVRVGYISYEQYF. The CDR3 DNA is TGTGCCAGAGTTAGGGTAGGGTACATTTCCTACGAGCAGTACTTC. This chain connects TRBV19 to TRBJ2-7; D call uncertain. Germline V gene lookup returns CDR1 LNHDA and CDR2 SQIVND (reference sequence). This CDR3 comprises 15 residues. Trimming cost V 9 bases and J 1 base, with 19 bases left between them.

The chain employs TRBV5-5 and TRBJ2-7; unclear D gene. V was cut by 0 bases and J by 2 bases, with 15 bases left in between. The CDR3 has 16 residues. Germline V gene lookup returns CDR1 SGHKS and CDR2 YYEKEE (reference sequence). For the CDR3, the DNA is TGTGCCAGCAGCTTGGCCTCCTCCGGCTTACCCTACGAGCAGTACTTC. Translating it yields CASSLASSGLPYEQYF.

The gene calls are TRBV19 and TRBJ2-5; 10 nucleotides agree with TRBD2. The CDR3 extends over 16 amino acids. After removal of 3 bases from V and 5 bases from J, the junction contained 9 bases not matched to a gene. Germline V gene sequence: CDR1 LNHDA, CDR2 SQIVND (reference sequence). CDR3 nucleotide sequence: TGTGCCAGTAGTATTGGACTAGCGGTAACGACGGAGACCCAGTACTTC. Protein product: CASSIGLAVTTETQYF. The variable domain in full, with the rest retrieved from reference TRBV19 and TRBJ2-5, is DGGITQSPKYLFRKEGQNVTLSCEQNLNHDAMYWYRQDPGQGLRLIYYSQIVNDFQKGDIAEGYSVSREKKESFPLTVTSAQKNPTAFYLCASSIGLAVTTETQYFGPGTRLLVL.

This clone showed up just a few times. The chain links TRBV27 to TRBJ2-7; a possible D gene is TRBD1 (6 bases). Trimming stripped 2 bases from V and 0 bases from J, with 11 bases between. The CDR3 is 15 amino acids. The V gene's germline CDR1 is MNHEY and CDR2 SMNVEV (reference sequence). In DNA, the CDR3 is TGTGCCAGCAGTTTACAGGGGACCTCCTCCTACGAGCAGTACTTC. It is translated as CASSLQGTSSYEQYF.

This clone turned up a few times. CDR3 sequence reads: CASSPNGGEYNEQFF. For the CDR3, the DNA is TGTGCCAGCAGCCCCAACGGGGGGGAGTACAATGAGCAGTTCTTC. This chain joins TRBV6-5 and TRBJ2-1, with 8 positions matching TRBD2. J gave up 4 bases and V 6 bases, and 8 bases lay outside the gene matches. This CDR3 comprises 15 residues. Germline CDR1 MNHEY, CDR2 SVGAGI.

This clone was seen once. The V and J genes are TRBV9 and TRBJ2-3; 12 positions match TRBD2. The germline CDR1 and CDR2 sequences are SGDLS and YYNGEE. V lost 0 bases and J lost 2; bases outside the gene matches: 10. The CDR3 extends over 19 amino acids. For the CDR3, the DNA is TGTGCCAGCAGCGTAGACGGCCTAGCGGGGGGGTCGTACACAGATACGCAGTATTTT. It encodes CASSVDGLAGGSYTDTQYF. Based on the CDR3 plus reference TRBV9 and TRBJ2-3, the full variable domain is DSGVTQTPKHLITATGQRVTLRCSPRSGDLSVYWYQQSLDQGLQFLIQYYNGEERAKGNILERFSAQQFPDLHSELNLSSLELGDSALYFCASSVDGLAGGSYTDTQYFGPGTRLTVL.

This chain connects TRBV7-9 to TRBJ2-3; TRBD2 matches 8 bases. This CDR3 has 17 residues. Germline-derived CDR1 and CDR2 are SEHNR and FQNEAQ (reference sequence). V dropped 1 base and J dropped 2; count of bases not matched to a gene: 8. This CDR3 reads CASSLVFGGAATDTQYF. The CDR3 bases are TGTGCCAGCAGCTTAGTTTTCGGGGGGGCCGCCACAGATACGCAGTATTTT.

This clone came up a few times. The chain uses TRBV18 and TRBJ1-1; no clear D gene. This CDR3 contains 12 residues. Trimming shortened V by 3 bases and J by 7 bases, and 9 bases separated the two germline ends. The germline V gene has CDR1 KGHSH and CDR2 LQKENI. CDR3 in amino acids: CASSPGQDEAFF. DNA for the CDR3: TGTGCCAGCTCACCGGGCCAGGATGAAGCTTTCTTT.

The chain is built from TRBV9 and TRBJ2-5; the D is unclear. This CDR3 is 13 amino acids long. Trimming pared 1 base from V and 5 bases from J, leaving 9 bases between. Per germline, CDR1 SGDLS and CDR2 YYNGEE. The CDR3: CASSVTDRETQYF. The CDR3 nucleotides read TGTGCCAGCAGCGTAACGGATCGGGAGACCCAGTACTTC.

The chain has TRBV29-1 and TRBJ2-7, with a tentative D call TRBD1 (6 bases). CDR1 SQVTM and CDR2 ANQGSEA come from the germline V gene. The CDR3 is made up of 12 amino acids. The V end lost 5 bases, the J end lost 2 bases, and 10 bases lay between the germline ends. This CDR3 reads CSVLQGAYEQYF. The CDR3, as DNA: TGCAGCGTTTTACAGGGTGCCTACGAGCAGTACTTC.

This clone is classed as medium-sized. This chain links TRBV20-1 with TRBJ2-7, with a tentative D call TRBD1 (6 bases). The germline gives CDR1 DFQATT, CDR2 SNEGSKA (reference sequence). V lost 3 bases and J lost 3, with 6 bases in between. This CDR3 comprises 11 residues. The CDR3 region has the DNA TGCAGTGCTAGGACAGGCTACGAGCAGTACTTC. It encodes CSARTGYEQYF.

This clone was picked up a small number of times. The V gene is TRBV7-6, the J gene TRBJ1-3; D is perhaps TRBD1 (5 bases). This CDR3 comprises 18 residues. CDR1 and CDR2 from the germline V gene are SGHVS and FNYEAQ. V lost 0 bases, J lost 2 bases, and 17 bases lay in between. The CDR3 is CASSLARAGGWTGNTIYF. The CDR3 DNA reads TGTGCCAGCAGCTTAGCTCGGGCCGGGGGGTGGACTGGAAACACCATATATTTT. The variable domain in full, with the rest retrieved from reference TRBV7-6 and TRBJ1-3, is GAGVSQSPRYKVTKRGQDVALRCDPISGHVSLYWYRQALGQGPEFLTYFNYEAQQDKSGLPNDRFSAERPEGSISTLTIQRTEQRDSAMYRCASSLARAGGWTGNTIYFGEGSWLTVV.

This clone occurred a few times. The chain links TRBV7-9 to TRBJ1-2; D may be TRBD1 (5 bases). CDR1 and CDR2 from the germline V gene are SEHNR and FQNEAQ (reference sequence). Trimming stripped 5 bases from V and 8 bases from J, with 18 bases between. The CDR3 totals 14 residues. The CDR3 region is CASSERGSSGGYTF. In nucleotides, the CDR3 is TGTGCCAGCAGCGAACGGGGCAGTTCGGGGGGCTACACCTTC.

The table lists this clone with a few counts. The rearrangement uses TRBV16 and TRBJ2-7; 7 bases are shared with TRBD2. The J segment lost 5 bases and the V segment lost 0 bases, leaving 4 bases of the junction unmatched. CDR3 length equals 14 residues. Germline V lookup: CDR1 KGHSY, CDR2 FQNENV. Written as DNA, the CDR3 is TGTGCCAGCAGCCAATCTAGGGGAGGGAACGAGCAGTACTTC. This codes for CASSQSRGGNEQYF.

The chain's CDR3 is CASSSQGNTIYF. The DNA of the CDR3 is TGTGCCAGCAGCTCCCAGGGGAACACCATATATTTT. This chain connects TRBV11-2 to TRBJ1-3, with D possibly matching TRBD1 (6 bases). The length of the CDR3 is 12 residues. Trimming cost V 4 bases and J 7 bases, with 8 bases left between them. Germline loops: CDR1 SGHAT, CDR2 FQNNGV.